Detailed here is one T cell receptor beta chain. Its antigen is not identified. Time point meaning: time of PML onset. PML was confirmed by JC virus DNA in cerebrospinal fluid. The T3 samples were drawn when PML began. Germline V lookup: CDR1 SGHAT, CDR2 FQNNGV. Unmatched junction bases numbered 14, after V lost 5 bases and J lost 5 bases. The CDR3 length is 16 residues. The sample belongs to a study of multiple sclerosis patients with progressive multifocal leukoencephalopathy. Study observations and caveats: Lower normalized Shannon entropy suggested reduced TRB diversity in most PML patients.

The assay was run at survey level. Libraries were prepared by immunoSEQ multiplex PCR; TCRdb keeps only in-frame clonotypes and omits some of them. This sample has under 35,000 clones; about 91% occur once, and the top ten carry 5.7%. This TCR was sampled from a woman aged 40 to 50 with progressive multifocal leukoencephalopathy. The chain recombines TRBV11-2 with TRBJ2-5, with 7 bases aligning to TRBD1. This specimen consisted of PBMCs, obtained from a patient treated with natalizumab. The CDR3 DNA reads TGTGCCAGCAGCCCTGACGGCGGCGTCAGGGGGGAGACCCAGTACTTC. Translating gives CASSPDGGVRGETQYF.